The entry below describes one T cell receptor beta chain. This clonotype was seen repeatedly, ten times or more. What this receptor recognizes is not known. Qualities for individual bases were not recorded, and no much larger clone is one base off. The sample belongs to a study of human T cells and chemical hapten exposure (dated by TCRdb to 2020 to 2023). For the wider study: For sensitization, 2% DPC in acetone was applied to an approximately 2 cm by approximately 2 cm area of upper inner arm skin. Patients additionally received weekly therapeutic DPC doses to the scalp throughout the approximately 22-week study period. Patch testing was performed on the upper back with Finn chambers containing 0.01% DPC, and the patch tests were scored after 6 days according to International Contact Dermatitis Research Group standards. The mostly female patient cohort included alopecia areata with under or over 50% scalp involvement, alopecia totalis and alopecia universalis. Libraries were pooled for sequencing, and per-sample TCR yields varied mainly because of small differences in library volumes within the pool. Peripheral blood TCR repertoire changes were tracked in vivo in alopecia patients during primary and secondary sensitization to the hapten diphenylcyclopropenone (DPC). Blood samples were taken from patients before sensitization (week 0) and at 2, 6 and about 24 weeks after DPC sensitization. Some 29 alopecia patients provided blood for TCR sequencing at one to four time points (pre-sensitization, 2, 6 and 24 weeks). On the study overall, not on this receptor specifically: Expanded TCRs formed significantly more large CDR3 similarity clusters than pre-sensitization or healthy control sets, consistent with antigen-driven responses. Because every patient had alopecia, a presumed autoimmune disease, the patients' immune response might differ from that of healthy individuals. A positive correlation was found between the number of PT1 expanded TCRs and patch test score, with significance reached at thresholds 8, 16 and 32 but not 4. After repeated subsampling, the strength of the expansion versus patch-test correlation and the threshold at which it became significant changed. No change with DPC sensitization was found in the number of TCRs above 1 in 1000 frequency, and no evidence of global repertoire structure alterations was found.

Libraries came from RACE. The run used a NextSeq 500. Library preparation attached unique molecular identifiers to individual cDNA molecules for quantitative, reproducible TCR counting. From each blood RNA sample, both TCR alpha and TCR beta chains were sequenced. Per the original workflow: Samples had a median of roughly 87,000 TCRs, with a range from roughly 23,224 to 700,000. The Decombinator software suite was used to annotate V, J and CDR3 in the TCR reads. To make PS versus PT1 abundance plots, every sample was subsampled to the same number of TCRs (28,000). TCRs were defined as expanded if absent before sensitization and observed at least eight times at the 2-week time point. The public reads were reanalyzed by TCRdb: fastp trimming at Q25, MiXCR alignment, in-frame beta chains only. Under each unique CDR3 protein, matching rows form one entry showing the most common genes and DNA. These V and J calls are TCRdb output, not the study's own analysis. This sample comprises approximately 370,000 distinct CDR3 sequences, 4.5% to 7% of them detected only once. About 8.2% of the sample belongs to the ten largest clones.

Read against the paper, the sample's time point label means: pre-sensitization, week 0. The treatment or condition label, as the study defines it: therapeutic diphenylcyclopropenone sensitization with weekly scalp DPC. At each patch-test visit, blood was drawn before the patch test was applied. Patients were eligible if aged 18 to 70, diagnosed with alopecia and judged suitable for DPC therapy, and pregnant patients were excluded. Unfractionated whole blood was collected in Tempus Blood RNA tubes, and total RNA was extracted from that blood. Trimming takes 4 bases from V and 0 bases from J, and the germline ends sit 11 bases apart. CDR3 length: 15 amino acids, cysteine to phenylalanine. Only CDR3 DNA is held: 45 bases, read in frame from base 1. Taken from the germline V gene, the CDR1 and CDR2 loops are SNHLY and FYNNEI.

The V gene is TRBV2 and the J gene is TRBJ2-3; the D assignment is uncertain and may be TRBD1 or TRBD2, with 6 bases supporting each. The sample here was whole blood, taken in connection with sensitization to the hapten diphenylcyclopropenone (DPC). This TCR derives from a woman between 18 and 30 years old with alopecia areata. Some clones in this sample may be carry-over from other donors' samples. The encoded CDR3 is CASSGGTPSTDTQYF. DNA sequence: TGTGCCAGCAGTGGCGGGACACCTAGCACAGATACGCAGTATTTT.